A selection of T cell receptor beta chains follows, all from one sample in a study of shared clonotypes between healthy human individuals. Some clones are missing from TCRdb's copy, which holds only in-frame ones; the method was immunoSEQ multiplex PCR. In the table there are some 2 million clones, about 95% of which are singletons. Sample: naive CD8+ T cells sorted from blood. The source is a man younger than 35 in good health. Each CDR3 is given with its conserved first and last residue. The D gene is left open where the match is weak.

D gene,V gene,J gene,CDR3 protein,CDR3 DNA
.,TRBV29-1,TRBJ2-1,CSVEAGGADQQFF,TGCAGCGTTGAGGCCGGTGGGGCAGATCAGCAGTTCTTC
.,TRBV7-9,TRBJ2-7,CASSSGLAYEQYF,TGTGCCAGCAGCTCGGGACTTGCCTACGAGCAGTACTTC
.,TRBV4-3,TRBJ1-4,CASSQDRAGEKLFF,TGCGCCAGCAGCCAAGACAGGGCGGGGGAAAAACTGTTTTTT
TRBD1,TRBV2,TRBJ1-5,CASSERDRGVVSNQPQHF,TGTGCCAGCAGTGAGAGGGACAGGGGAGTTGTGAGCAATCAGCCCCAGCATTTT
.,TRBV7-9,TRBJ1-1,CASSARDNSGAEAFF,TGTGCCAGCAGCGCACGGGACAATTCGGGGGCTGAAGCTTTCTTT
.,TRBV5-6,TRBJ2-5,CASSFSWPPTQTQYF,TGTGCCAGCAGCTTTTCCTGGCCCCCTACCCAGACCCAGTACTTC
.,TRBV6-5,TRBJ2-7,CASSSTYEQYF,TGTGCCAGCTCATCGACCTACGAGCAGTACTTC
TRBD1,TRBV28,TRBJ1-2,CASRHTGGDGYTF,TGTGCCAGCAGGCATACAGGGGGCGATGGCTACACCTTC
.,TRBV2,TRBJ2-5,CASSEAVTAQETQYF,TGTGCCAGCAGTGAAGCGGTTACAGCCCAAGAGACCCAGTACTTC
.,TRBV10-1,TRBJ2-2,CASASSYTGELFF,TGCGCCAGCGCGAGCTCCTACACCGGGGAGCTGTTTTTT